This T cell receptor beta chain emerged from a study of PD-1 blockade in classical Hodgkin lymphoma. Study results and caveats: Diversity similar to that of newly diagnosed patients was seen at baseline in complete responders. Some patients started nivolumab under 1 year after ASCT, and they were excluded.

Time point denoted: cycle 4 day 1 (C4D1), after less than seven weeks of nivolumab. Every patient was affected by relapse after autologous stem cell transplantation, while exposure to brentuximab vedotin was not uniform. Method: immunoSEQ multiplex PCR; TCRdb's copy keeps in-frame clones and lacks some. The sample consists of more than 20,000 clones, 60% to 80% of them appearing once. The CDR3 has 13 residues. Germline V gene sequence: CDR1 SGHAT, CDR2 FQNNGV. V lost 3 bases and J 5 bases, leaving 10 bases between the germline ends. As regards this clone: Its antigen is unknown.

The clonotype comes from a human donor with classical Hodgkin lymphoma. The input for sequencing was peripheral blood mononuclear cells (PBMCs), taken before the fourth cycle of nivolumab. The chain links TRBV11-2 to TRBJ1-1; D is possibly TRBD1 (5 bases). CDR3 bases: TGTGCCAGCAGCTTGGCAGGGAGAACTGAAGCTTTCTTT. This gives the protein CASSLAGRTEAFF.